This is a list of T cell receptor beta chains from one sample in a study of cytomegalovirus exposure and HLA in healthy donors. Using immunoSEQ multiplex PCR, the repertoire was profiled, and TCRdb retains in-frame clones only, with some absent. The table has around 130,000 clones, 65% to 90% seen once. The specimen was PBMCs. These receptors came from a female donor in good health and CMV-seronegative. CDR3s include the opening cysteine and the closing phenylalanine or tryptophan. Each record gives: D gene, J gene, clone size, V gene, CDR3 protein, CDR3 DNA. D genes are given only for firm matches. Not all rows give a size; the values are once, few, many and, for expanded clones, a class.

D: TRBD2; J: TRBJ2-1; size: .; V: TRBV5-1; CDR3: CASSLAAGEWYNEQFF; DNA: TGCGCCAGCAGCTTGGCAGCGGGAGAGTGGTACAATGAGCAGTTCTTC
D: .; J: TRBJ1-4; size: .; V: TRBV7-9; CDR3: CASSLEGQGNEKLFF; DNA: TGTGCCAGCAGCTTAGAGGGGCAGGGGAACGAAAAACTGTTTTTT
D: .; J: TRBJ1-5; size: .; V: TRBV6-5; CDR3: CASSPYGNQPQHF; DNA: TGTGCCAGCAGTCCTTATGGCAATCAGCCCCAGCATTTT
D: .; J: TRBJ1-4; size: .; V: TRBV10-3; CDR3: CATQEESYEKLFF; DNA: TGTGCCACTCAAGAAGAGTCTTACGAAAAACTGTTTTTT
D: TRBD1; J: TRBJ1-1; size: .; V: TRBV2; CDR3: CASSDADRVMNTEAFF; DNA: TGTGCCAGCAGTGACGCGGACAGGGTTATGAACACTGAAGCTTTCTTT
D: TRBD2; J: TRBJ2-3; size: .; V: TRBV5-4; CDR3: CASTNSGRDTQYF; DNA: TGTGCCAGCACGAATAGCGGGAGGGATACGCAGTATTTT
D: TRBD2; J: TRBJ2-1; size: .; V: TRBV4-2; CDR3: CASSQGLAGPSYNEQFF; DNA: TGTGCCAGCAGCCAAGGGCTAGCGGGGCCCTCCTACAATGAGCAGTTCTTC
D: .; J: TRBJ2-3; size: once; V: TRBV19; CDR3: CASSMKFSGDTQYF; DNA: TGTGCCAGTAGTATGAAGTTTTCGGGAGATACGCAGTATTTT
D: TRBD2; J: TRBJ2-3; size: .; V: TRBV15; CDR3: CATSGAGGPVGTQYF; DNA: TGTGCCACCAGCGGAGCGGGAGGGCCTGTTGGTACGCAGTATTTT
D: TRBD2; J: TRBJ2-7; size: .; V: TRBV2; CDR3: CASSGLAGGYEQYF; DNA: TGTGCCAGCAGCGGACTAGCGGGGGGCTACGAGCAGTACTTC
D: .; J: TRBJ1-5; size: few; V: TRBV27; CDR3: CASSLLSGNQPQHF; DNA: TGTGCCAGCAGTTTGTTAAGCGGGAATCAGCCCCAGCATTTT
D: TRBD1; J: TRBJ2-1; size: .; V: TRBV19; CDR3: CASSRTGGCNEQFF; DNA: TGTGCCAGTAGCCGGACAGGGGGCTGCAATGAGCAGTTCTTC
D: TRBD1; J: TRBJ2-7; size: .; V: TRBV27; CDR3: CASSTGTGGFEQYF; DNA: TGTGCCAGCAGTACCGGGACAGGGGGCTTCGAGCAGTACTTC
D: TRBD2; J: TRBJ2-1; size: .; V: TRBV30; CDR3: CASEGQGEVLAGGLKYNEQFF; DNA: TGTGCCTCCGAAGGACAGGGGGAAGTGCTAGCGGGAGGGCTCAAATACAATGAGCAGTTCTTC
D: .; J: TRBJ2-1; size: once; V: TRBV5-6; CDR3: CASSSPEGVGYNEQFF; DNA: TGTGCCAGCAGCTCACCGGAGGGAGTGGGGTACAATGAGCAGTTCTTC
D: .; J: TRBJ1-1; size: .; V: TRBV28; CDR3: CASSLFMTGNTEAFF; DNA: TGTGCCAGCAGTTTATTTATGACGGGGAACACTGAAGCTTTCTTT
D: TRBD1; J: TRBJ1-2; size: few; V: TRBV28; CDR3: CASSLGQNYGYTF; DNA: TGTGCCAGCAGTTTGGGACAGAACTATGGCTACACCTTC
D: .; J: TRBJ2-5; size: .; V: TRBV6-6; CDR3: CASSYSNSGETQYF; DNA: TGTGCCAGCAGTTACTCGAATAGCGGAGAGACCCAGTACTTC